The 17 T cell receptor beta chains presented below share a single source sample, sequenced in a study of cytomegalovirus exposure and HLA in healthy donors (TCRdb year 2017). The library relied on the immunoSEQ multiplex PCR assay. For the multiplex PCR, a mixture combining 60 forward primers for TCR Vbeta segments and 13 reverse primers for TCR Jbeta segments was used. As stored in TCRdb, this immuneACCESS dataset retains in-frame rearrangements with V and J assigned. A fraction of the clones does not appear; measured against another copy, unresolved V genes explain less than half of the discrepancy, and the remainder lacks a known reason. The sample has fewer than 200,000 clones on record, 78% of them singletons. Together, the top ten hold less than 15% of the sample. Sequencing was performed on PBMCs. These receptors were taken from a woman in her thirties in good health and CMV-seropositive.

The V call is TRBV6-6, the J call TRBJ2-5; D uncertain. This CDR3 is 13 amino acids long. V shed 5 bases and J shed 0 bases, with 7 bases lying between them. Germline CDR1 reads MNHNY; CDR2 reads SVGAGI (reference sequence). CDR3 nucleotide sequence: TGTGCCAGCAGTAGTACATACCAAGAGACCCAGTACTTC. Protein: CASSSTYQETQYF.

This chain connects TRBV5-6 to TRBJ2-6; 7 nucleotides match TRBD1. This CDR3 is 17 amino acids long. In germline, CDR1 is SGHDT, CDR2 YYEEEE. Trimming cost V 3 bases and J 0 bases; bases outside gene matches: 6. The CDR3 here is CASSWGQKISGANVLTF. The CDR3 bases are TGTGCCAGCAGCTGGGGACAGAAAATCTCTGGGGCCAACGTCCTGACTTTC. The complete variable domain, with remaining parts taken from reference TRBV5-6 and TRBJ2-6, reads DAGVTQSPTHLIKTRGQQVTLRCSPKSGHDTVSWYQQALGQGPQFIFQYYEEEERQRGNFPDRFSGHQFPNYSSELNVNALLLGDSALYLCASSWGQKISGANVLTFGAGSRLTVL.

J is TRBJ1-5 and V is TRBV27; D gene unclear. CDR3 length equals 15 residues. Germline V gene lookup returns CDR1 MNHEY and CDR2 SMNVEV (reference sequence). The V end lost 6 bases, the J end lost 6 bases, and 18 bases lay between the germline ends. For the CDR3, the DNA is TGTGCCAGCAGCTCCGCCTGGGGTACTAGTCAGCCCCAGCATTTT. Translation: CASSSAWGTSQPQHF.

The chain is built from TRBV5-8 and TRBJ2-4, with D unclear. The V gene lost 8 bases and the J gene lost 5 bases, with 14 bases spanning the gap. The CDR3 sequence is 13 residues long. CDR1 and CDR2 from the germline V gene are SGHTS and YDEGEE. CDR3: CASLQDGENIQYF. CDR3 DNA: TGTGCCAGTCTTCAAGACGGAGAAAACATTCAGTACTTC.

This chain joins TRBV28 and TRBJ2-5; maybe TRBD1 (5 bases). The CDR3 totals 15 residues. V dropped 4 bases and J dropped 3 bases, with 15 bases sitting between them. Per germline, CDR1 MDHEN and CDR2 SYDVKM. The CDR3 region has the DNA TGTGCCAGCAGTTACGGCCGTGGGGCGAAAGAGACCCAGTACTTC. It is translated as CASSYGRGAKETQYF.

The CDR3: CATESVTGNEKLFF. Written as DNA, the CDR3 is TGTGCCACCGAGTCGGTGACAGGGAATGAAAAACTGTTTTTT. The rearrangement joins TRBV15 to TRBJ1-4, with 7 bases that match TRBD1. Germline V gene lookup returns CDR1 LNHNV and CDR2 YYDKDF (reference sequence). V shed 8 bases, J shed 5 bases, and the junction held 8 bases outside the gene matches. The length of the CDR3 is 14 residues.

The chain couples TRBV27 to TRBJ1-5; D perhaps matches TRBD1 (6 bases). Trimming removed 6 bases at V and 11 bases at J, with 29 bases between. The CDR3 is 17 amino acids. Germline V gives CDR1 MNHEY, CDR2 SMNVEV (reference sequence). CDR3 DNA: TGTGCCAGCAGCCCCGCCCGGCCGGGACACCTTGGGGGGGCCCAGCATTTT. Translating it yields CASSPARPGHLGGAQHF.

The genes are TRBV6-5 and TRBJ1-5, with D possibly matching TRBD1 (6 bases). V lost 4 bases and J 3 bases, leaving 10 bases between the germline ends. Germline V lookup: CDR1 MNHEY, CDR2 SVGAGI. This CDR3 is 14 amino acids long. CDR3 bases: TGTGCCAGCAGTTCGGACAGAGACAATCAGCCCCAGCATTTT. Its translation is CASSSDRDNQPQHF.

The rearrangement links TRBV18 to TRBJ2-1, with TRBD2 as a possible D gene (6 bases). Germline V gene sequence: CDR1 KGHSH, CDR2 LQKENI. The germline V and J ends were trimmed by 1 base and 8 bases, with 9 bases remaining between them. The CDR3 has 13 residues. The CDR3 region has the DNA TGTGCCAGCTCACCACGGCGGGGAGATGAGCAGTTCTTC. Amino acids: CASSPRRGDEQFF.

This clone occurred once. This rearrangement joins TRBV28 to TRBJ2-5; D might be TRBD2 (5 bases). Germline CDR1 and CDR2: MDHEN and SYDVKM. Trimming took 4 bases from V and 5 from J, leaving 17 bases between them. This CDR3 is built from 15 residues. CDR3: CASSSPGREWETQYF. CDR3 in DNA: TGTGCCAGCAGTTCCCCGGGTAGGGAGTGGGAGACCCAGTACTTC.

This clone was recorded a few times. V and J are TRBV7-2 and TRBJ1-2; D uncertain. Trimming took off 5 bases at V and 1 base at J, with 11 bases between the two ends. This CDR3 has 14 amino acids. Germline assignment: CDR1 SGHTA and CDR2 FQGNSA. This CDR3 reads CASSPTGINYGYTF. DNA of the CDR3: TGTGCCAGCAGCCCGACGGGAATTAACTATGGCTACACCTTC.

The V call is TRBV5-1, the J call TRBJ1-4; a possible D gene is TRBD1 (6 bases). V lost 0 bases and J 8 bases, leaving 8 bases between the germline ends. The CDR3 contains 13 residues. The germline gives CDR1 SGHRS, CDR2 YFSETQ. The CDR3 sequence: CASSLGGGEKLFF. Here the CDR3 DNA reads TGCGCCAGCAGCTTGGGCGGGGGCGAAAAACTGTTTTTT.

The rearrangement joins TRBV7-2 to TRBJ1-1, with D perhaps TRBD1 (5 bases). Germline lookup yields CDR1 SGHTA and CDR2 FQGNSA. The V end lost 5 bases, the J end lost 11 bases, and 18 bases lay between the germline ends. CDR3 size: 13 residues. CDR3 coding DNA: TGTGCCAGCAGCCCGGCTGGCCAGGGCAGGGCTTTCTTT. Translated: CASSPAGQGRAFF.

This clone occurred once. The CDR3: CASSLAAFTDTQYF. For the CDR3, the DNA is TGCGCCAGCAGCTTGGCCGCGTTCACAGATACGCAGTATTTT. The chain is built from TRBV5-1 and TRBJ2-3, with D unclear. The CDR3 runs 14 residues. Germline CDR1 SGHRS, CDR2 YFSETQ. The V end lost 0 bases, the J end lost 2 bases, and 7 bases lay between the germline ends.

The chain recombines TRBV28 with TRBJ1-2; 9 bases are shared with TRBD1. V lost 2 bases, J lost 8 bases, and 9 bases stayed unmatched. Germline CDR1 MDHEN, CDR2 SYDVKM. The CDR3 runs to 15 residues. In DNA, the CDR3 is TGTGCCAGCAGTTTAATAGGGGTTACAGGGGGCGGCTACACCTTC. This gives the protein CASSLIGVTGGGYTF.

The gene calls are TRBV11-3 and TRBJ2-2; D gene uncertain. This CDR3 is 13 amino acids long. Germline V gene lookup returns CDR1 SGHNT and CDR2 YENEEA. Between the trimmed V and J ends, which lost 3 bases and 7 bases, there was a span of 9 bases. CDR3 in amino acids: CASSLASRGELFF. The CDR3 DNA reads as TGTGCCAGCAGCTTGGCCTCTCGCGGGGAGCTGTTTTTT. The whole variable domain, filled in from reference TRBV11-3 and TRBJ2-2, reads EAGVVQSPRYKIIEKKQPVAFWCNPISGHNTLYWYLQNLGQGPELLIRYENEEAVDDSQLPKDRFSAERLKGVDSTLKIQPAELGDSAVYLCASSLASRGELFFGEGSRLTVL.

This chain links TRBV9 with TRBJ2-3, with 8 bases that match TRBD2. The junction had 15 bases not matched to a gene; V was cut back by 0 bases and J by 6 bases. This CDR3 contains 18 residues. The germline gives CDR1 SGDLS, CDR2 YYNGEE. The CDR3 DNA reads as TGTGCCAGCAGCGTAGCTACGGGGGGGGCAAGAGTGTTGGATACGCAGTATTTT. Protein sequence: CASSVATGGARVLDTQYF. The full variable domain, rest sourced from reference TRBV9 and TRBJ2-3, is DSGVTQTPKHLITATGQRVTLRCSPRSGDLSVYWYQQSLDQGLQFLIQYYNGEERAKGNILERFSAQQFPDLHSELNLSSLELGDSALYFCASSVATGGARVLDTQYFGPGTRLTVL.